This T cell receptor beta chain originates from a study of cytomegalovirus exposure and HLA in healthy donors. General observations from the study: The Asian-associated ancestry cluster reportedly had fewer N-insertions than the roughly 670-donor mean in a later analysis. When the data were analyzed later, several of the most significant clusters appeared to be linked to common viral pathogens.

PCR amplification relied on 60 Vbeta primers (plus 13 Jbeta primers). TCRdb's copy holds only in-frame clones and misses some; the assay was immunoSEQ multiplex PCR. The data show approximately 200,000 clones, 60% to 85% seen once. This CDR3 is 15 amino acids long. V trimming: 2 bases; J trimming: 3 bases; junction bases outside the gene matches: 4. Germline V lookup: CDR1 SGHRS, CDR2 YFSETQ. In regard to this clone: Its antigen remains unidentified.

The rearrangement links TRBV5-1 to TRBJ1-3, with TRBD1 identical over 8 bases. What was sequenced was PBMCs. This sequence originates from a woman between 18 and 30 years old in good health and CMV-seronegative. CDR3 sequence: CASSFQGAYGNTIYF. As DNA, the CDR3 is TGCGCCAGCAGCTTCCAGGGGGCCTATGGAAACACCATATATTTT.